Shown below are 9 T cell receptor beta chains from a single sample sequenced in a study of early stage breast cancer tumors (dated by TCRdb to about 2017). The receptor library was made with the immunoSEQ multiplex PCR assay. Imported from immuneACCESS, the table was reduced by TCRdb to in-frame sequences with V and J called. These copies leave out some clones; in studies compared against another copy, an unresolved V gene accounts for under half, and the cause of the remainder is not known. This sample is represented by about 5,000 clones; around two thirds of them were singletons. The top ten clonotypes cover more than 15% of the sample. Source material: breast tumor tissue. Receptors originate from a person aged 45 to 60 with breast cancer.

The rearrangement joins TRBV5-6 to TRBJ1-1, with D unclear. The V gene's germline CDR1 is SGHDT and CDR2 YYEEEE. The CDR3 is 15 residues long. Trimming took 0 bases from V and 0 from J, leaving 9 bases between them. CDR3 coding DNA: TGTGCCAGCAGCTTGGGATGGAATATGAACACTGAAGCTTTCTTT. It encodes CASSLGWNMNTEAFF.

This chain joins TRBV7-3 and TRBJ1-1, with 7 bases lining up with TRBD1. Germline V gives CDR1 SGHTA, CDR2 FQGTGA. The CDR3 runs to 13 residues. The V segment lost 6 bases and the J segment 1 base; nucleotides outside the gene matches: 2. The CDR3 region has the DNA TGTGCCAGCAGTTGGGACAGGAACACTGAAGCTTTCTTT. Encoded protein: CASSWDRNTEAFF.

The chain uses TRBV7-2 and TRBJ2-3, with D perhaps assigned TRBD1 or TRBD2 (5 bases each). Trimming removed 1 base at V and 0 bases at J, with 11 bases between. Germline CDR1 is SGHTA and CDR2 is FQGNSA. The CDR3 is made up of 16 amino acids. The CDR3 here is CASSLVSRDSTDTQYF. In DNA, the CDR3 is TGTGCCAGCAGCTTAGTCTCCCGGGACAGCACAGATACGCAGTATTTT.

The rearrangement links TRBV18 to TRBJ2-1; TRBD1 is a possible D gene (5 bases). The CDR3 contains 13 residues. Trimming removed 5 bases at V and 6 bases at J, with 11 bases between. CDR1 and CDR2 (germline): KGHSH, LQKENI. CDR3 sequence: CASSVTVTNEQFF. The CDR3 nucleotides are TGTGCCAGCTCAGTGACAGTTACCAATGAGCAGTTCTTC.

This chain links TRBV27 with TRBJ1-4; D is possibly TRBD1 (6 bases). Per germline, CDR1 MNHEY and CDR2 SMNVEV (reference sequence). There are 15 residues in the CDR3. V lost 5 bases to trimming and J lost 8 bases, with 18 bases between them. The CDR3 here is CASSPAGGGEEKLFF. CDR3 coding DNA: TGTGCCAGCAGTCCCGCGGGAGGGGGAGAAGAAAAACTGTTTTTT.

The chain couples TRBV6-5 to TRBJ1-6; D gene unclear. Germline V gene data show CDR1 as MNHEY and CDR2 as SVGAGI. V shed 3 bases and J shed 8 bases, with 14 bases lying between them. The CDR3 totals 15 residues. CDR3 in DNA: TGTGCCAGCAGTTATCTAGGTCCGGGAGATTCACCCCTCCACTTT. As protein: CASSYLGPGDSPLHF.

This clone was picked up one time. The chain uses TRBV6-1 and TRBJ1-6; D gene uncertain. The CDR3 sequence is 15 residues long. Germline values: CDR1 MNHNS, CDR2 SASEGT. V lost 2 bases and J 5 bases, leaving 10 bases between the germline ends. This CDR3 reads CASSEYGSNNSPLHF. The CDR3 nucleotides are TGTGCCAGCAGTGAATATGGGTCTAATAATTCACCCCTCCACTTT.

V usage is TRBV10-2 and J usage is TRBJ1-2, with 8 bases aligning to TRBD1. The CDR3 runs 11 residues. Germline loops: CDR1 WSHSY, CDR2 SAAADI. V shed 4 bases and J 8 bases; nucleotides not matched to a gene: 0. Written as DNA, the CDR3 is TGCGCCAGCAGTGCAGGGGGCGGCTACACCTTC. Its translation is CASSAGGGYTF.

The V gene is TRBV9, the J gene TRBJ1-1; TRBD1 is a possible D gene (5 bases). Looked up from germline, CDR1 is SGDLS and CDR2 is YYNGEE. Trimming took off 3 bases at V and 0 bases at J, with 18 bases between the two ends. The CDR3 is made up of 17 amino acids. The CDR3 sequence is CASSDSSALGVNTEAFF. For the CDR3, the DNA is TGTGCCAGCAGCGACTCGTCCGCATTAGGGGTGAACACTGAAGCTTTCTTT.